The T cell receptor beta chain under discussion was sequenced for a study of spatial heterogeneity in lung cancer. Noted time point: blood at routine non-recurrence follow-up after resection. V lost 4 bases to trimming and J lost 10 bases; unmatched junction nucleotides: 12. This CDR3 is built from 15 residues. Germline V gene data show CDR1 as SNHLY and CDR2 as FYNNEI. TCRdb independently ran MiXCR on the 5' RACE reads; one entry per CDR3 protein. Of 110,000 or so distinct CDR3 sequences listed, under 14% are singletons. This clonotype came up many times. The sequence was collected from a female donor with early-stage non-small cell lung cancer. Sequencing used PBMCs, obtained at follow-up. The chain carries TRBV2 and TRBJ2-3, with 9 bases fitting TRBD2. Written as DNA, the CDR3 is TGTGCCAGCAGTGCGGTAGCGGGAGCGCCACCCCCGCAGTATTTT. This codes for CASSAVAGAPPPQYF.